This record concerns one T cell receptor beta chain sequence. This sample is part of a study of blood T cell repertoires in COVID-19. Study summary: Sites in the United States, Italy and Spain provided acute and convalescent COVID-19 samples. Sample material is recorded as cDNA or gDNA derived from T cells, B-cell-depleted T cells, or PBMCs.

Per the original data handling: Estimation of nucleated cell counts relied on the amplification of reference gene primers. Produced via immunoSEQ multiplex PCR; TCRdb's table is partial and in-frame only. V and J calls plus clone size are reproduced from that table; the DNA served to infer D and trimming. The repertoire has around 320,000 clones, about nine tenths of them found once; the top ten carry over 6%. This CDR3 has 16 amino acids. V lost 1 base and J lost 9; bases outside the gene matches: 9. Germline V CDR1 and CDR2: LGHNA, YNFKEQ. The genes are TRBV4-2 and TRBJ2-4; 10 bases fit TRBD2. This receptor was obtained from a woman aged 25 to 39 who had recovered from COVID-19. The sequenced material came from peripheral blood. This CDR3 reads CASSQARGLAFVIQYF. CDR3 in DNA: TGTGCCAGCAGCCAAGCTCGGGGACTAGCGTTCGTCATTCAGTACTTC.